These 21 T cell receptor beta chains share one sample of origin, sequenced in a study of PD-L1 blockade in urothelial cancer. Generated by immunoSEQ multiplex PCR, the TCRdb table keeps only in-frame clones and is missing some. The sample shows approximately 50,000 clones, 88% of them seen only once. The time point is: peripheral blood 6 weeks after treatment start. This material consisted of PBMCs, taken around atezolizumab (anti-PD-L1) treatment. The receptors derive from a man aged 60-69 years with urothelial cancer.

The rearrangement links TRBV19 to TRBJ1-4; 7 nucleotides agree with TRBD1. The germline V gene has CDR1 LNHDA and CDR2 SQIVND (reference sequence). The CDR3 runs to 15 residues. V lost 5 bases to trimming and J lost 4 bases; unmatched junction nucleotides: 7. CDR3 DNA sequence: TGTGCCAGTAGTGGATGGGACAGCTTTAATGAAAAACTGTTTTTT. Translated: CASSGWDSFNEKLFF.

The V call is TRBV28, the J call TRBJ2-5, with D possibly matching TRBD1 (5 bases). Germline CDR1 and CDR2: MDHEN and SYDVKM. This CDR3 contains 13 residues. Trimming cost V 6 bases and J 3 bases, with 11 bases left between them. CDR3 DNA: TGTGCCAGCAGCCCCGGCAGGGAAGAGACCCAGTACTTC. Its translation is CASSPGREETQYF.

This clone was observed a single time. The chain carries TRBV5-4 and TRBJ2-1, with a possible D match to TRBD2 (5 bases). CDR1 and CDR2 from the germline V gene are SGHNT and YYREEE (reference sequence). The CDR3 is 13 residues long. V was shortened by 0 bases and J by 6 bases, with 7 bases between the two germline ends. The chain's CDR3 is CASSLVGSNEQFF. The CDR3 bases are TGTGCCAGCAGCTTGGTAGGGAGCAATGAGCAGTTCTTC.

The J gene is TRBJ2-7, the V gene TRBV11-2; no firm D call. CDR3 length: 12 amino acids. V gave up 2 bases and J gave up 6 bases, with 8 bases separating them. Germline loops: CDR1 SGHAT, CDR2 FQNNGV. The CDR3 loop is CASSLIRPEQYF. Written as DNA, the CDR3 is TGTGCCAGCAGCTTAATCAGGCCCGAGCAGTACTTC.

The rearrangement links TRBV9 to TRBJ1-5; D is unclear. V was pared by 0 bases and J by 7 bases, with 14 bases between. The germline gives CDR1 SGDLS, CDR2 YYNGEE. The CDR3 length is 15 residues. The CDR3 protein is CASSVAGGLGQPQHF. The CDR3 DNA sequence: TGTGCCAGCAGCGTAGCTGGAGGGCTTGGGCAGCCCCAGCATTTT.

V gene TRBV5-6 combines with J gene TRBJ2-5, with TRBD1 as a possible D gene (6 bases). Germline-derived CDR1 and CDR2 are SGHDT and YYEEEE. V shed 2 bases and J shed 4 bases, with 9 bases lying between them. CDR3 length: 13 residues. Written as DNA, the CDR3 is TGTGCCAGCAGCTTAGGGGGTCGAGAGACCCAGTACTTC. It is translated as CASSLGGRETQYF.

V gene TRBV7-9 combines with J gene TRBJ2-2, with D possibly being TRBD1 (6 bases). Trimming took 5 bases from V and 5 from J, leaving 12 bases between them. The CDR3 consists of 14 residues. CDR1 and CDR2 from the germline V gene are SEHNR and FQNEAQ (reference sequence). The CDR3 region is CASSPTGVTGELFF. CDR3 coding DNA: TGTGCCAGCAGCCCGACAGGAGTTACCGGGGAGCTGTTTTTT.

The chain combines TRBV10-3 with TRBJ2-3; 8 nucleotides match TRBD1. This CDR3 is 14 amino acids long. The J segment lost 2 bases and the V segment lost 7 bases, leaving 5 bases of the junction unmatched. CDR1 ENHRY and CDR2 SYGVKD come from the germline V gene. CDR3 in DNA: TGTGCCATCAATGGACAGGGCCCCACAGATACGCAGTATTTT. As protein: CAINGQGPTDTQYF.

The V call is TRBV6-1, the J call TRBJ1-3; possibly TRBD1 for D (5 bases). CDR1 is MNHNS and CDR2 is SASEGT in the germline V gene. The germline V and J ends were trimmed by 6 bases and 2 bases, with 11 bases remaining between them. The CDR3 has 14 residues. The CDR3 DNA reads TGTGCCAGCAGCCTAGCGGGGGCTGGAAACACCATATATTTT. It yields the protein CASSLAGAGNTIYF.

The rearrangement joins TRBV28 to TRBJ2-3; D is possibly TRBD2 (6 bases). CDR1 and CDR2 from the germline V gene are MDHEN and SYDVKM. V shed 4 bases and J shed 0 bases, with 14 bases lying between them. The CDR3 contains 16 residues. This CDR3 reads CASSSPPAGSTDTQYF. The CDR3 region has the DNA TGTGCCAGCAGTTCGCCCCCAGCGGGTAGCACAGATACGCAGTATTTT.

This chain uses TRBV11-3 with TRBJ2-1, with 8 bases that match TRBD1. Germline assignment: CDR1 SGHNT and CDR2 YENEEA. The CDR3 runs to 17 residues. V shed 1 base and J 0 bases; nucleotides not matched to a gene: 5. The CDR3 region has the DNA TGTGCCAGCAGCTTAGGGGACAGGATGAGCTCCTACAATGAGCAGTTCTTC. It yields the protein CASSLGDRMSSYNEQFF. Filled out from reference TRBV11-3 and TRBJ2-1, the complete variable domain reads EAGVVQSPRYKIIEKKQPVAFWCNPISGHNTLYWYLQNLGQGPELLIRYENEEAVDDSQLPKDRFSAERLKGVDSTLKIQPAELGDSAVYLCASSLGDRMSSYNEQFFGPGTRLTVL.

The chain uses TRBV19 and TRBJ2-3; 8 bases map to TRBD2. This CDR3 has 15 residues. The ends lost 5 bases at V and 1 base at J; junction bases unmatched: 5. Germline CDR1 LNHDA, CDR2 SQIVND (reference sequence). CDR3 sequence (DNA): TGTGCCAGTAGTCTAAGCGGGAGACGCACAGATACGCAGTATTTT. The encoded protein is CASSLSGRRTDTQYF.

J is TRBJ2-7 and V is TRBV11-2; TRBD1 matches at 8 bases. V gave up 1 base and J gave up 1 base; unmatched junction bases: 9. CDR1 and CDR2 from the germline V gene are SGHAT and FQNNGV. The CDR3 sequence is 17 residues long. The CDR3 reads CASSLVRGRTGSYEQYF. CDR3 nucleotides: TGTGCCAGCAGCTTAGTTCGTGGACGGACAGGGTCCTACGAGCAGTACTTC.

This sequence joins TRBV19 and TRBJ1-4; TRBD1 aligns across 9 bases. The CDR3 extends over 14 amino acids. V was clipped by 9 bases and J by 7 bases; unmatched bases: 9. Germline V gene lookup returns CDR1 LNHDA and CDR2 SQIVND (reference sequence). The CDR3 nucleotides read TGTGCCAGCCTTACAGGGGGCGAGTGTGAAAAACTGTTTTTT. This gives the protein CASLTGGECEKLFF. The variable domain in full, with the rest retrieved from reference TRBV19 and TRBJ1-4, is DGGITQSPKYLFRKEGQNVTLSCEQNLNHDAMYWYRQDPGQGLRLIYYSQIVNDFQKGDIAEGYSVSREKKESFPLTVTSAQKNPTAFYLCASLTGGECEKLFFGSGTQLSVL.

J is TRBJ2-3 and V is TRBV20-1; tentative D call: TRBD1 (6 bases). This CDR3 spans 11 amino acids. V was cut by 6 bases and J by 9 bases, with 13 bases left in between. The germline V gene has CDR1 DFQATT and CDR2 SNEGSKA (reference sequence). The CDR3 DNA follows: TGCAGTGCCATCACAGGGTCAACGCAGTATTTT. Its protein product is CSAITGSTQYF.

The chain employs TRBV23-1 and TRBJ2-7; D perhaps matches TRBD2 (6 bases). TRBV23-1 is noted as an ORF with a role that remains uncertain. V dropped 4 bases and J dropped 4 bases, with 17 bases sitting between them. This CDR3 spans 15 amino acids. CDR3 sequence (DNA): TGCGCCAGCAGTCCCCCCGGGGGAGATCGATACGAGCAGTACTTC. Protein: CASSPPGGDRYEQYF.

The chain links TRBV7-3 to TRBJ2-7, with D possibly TRBD1 on 6 matching bases. The CDR3 totals 14 residues. With 4 bases removed from V and 3 bases from J, the gap between germline ends came to 13 bases. The germline V gene has CDR1 SGHTA and CDR2 FQGTGA. CDR3 in DNA: TGTGCCAGCAGCTCCATTGGGGGCGACTACGAGCAGTACTTC. Protein sequence: CASSSIGGDYEQYF.

The rearrangement joins TRBV9 to TRBJ1-1; tentative D call: TRBD1 (5 bases). Germline assignment: CDR1 SGDLS and CDR2 YYNGEE. The germline V and J ends were trimmed by 4 bases and 4 bases, with 14 bases remaining between them. This CDR3 comprises 14 residues. CDR3 sequence reads: CASSSGAGSTEAFF. The CDR3 nucleotides are TGTGCCAGCAGCTCCGGGGCGGGGAGCACTGAAGCTTTCTTT.

This chain connects TRBV6-1 to TRBJ2-2, with D unresolved. V lost 7 bases and J lost 3, with 12 bases in between. The CDR3 is 14 residues long. Looked up from germline, CDR1 is MNHNS and CDR2 is SASEGT. The CDR3 spells CASKLGLDTGELFF. In DNA, the CDR3 is TGTGCCAGCAAGCTGGGTCTAGACACCGGGGAGCTGTTTTTT.

The chain recombines TRBV7-6 with TRBJ2-7; no clear D gene. Germline values: CDR1 SGHVS, CDR2 FNYEAQ. This CDR3 is 12 amino acids long. The V end was cut by 4 bases, the J end by 8 bases, with 12 bases between. In DNA, the CDR3 is TGTGCCAGCAGCTCTGGAGACCTGAAGCAGTACTTC. Translated: CASSSGDLKQYF.

This sequence joins TRBV6-1 and TRBJ2-1, with 7 bases identical to TRBD2. With 4 bases clipped from V and 9 bases from J, the junction kept 9 bases outside the gene matches. This CDR3 is built from 14 residues. Germline CDR1 MNHNS, CDR2 SASEGT. Here the CDR3 DNA reads TGTGCCAGCAGTGCCGGAGCGGGACGCAGTGAGCAGTTCTTC. Protein: CASSAGAGRSEQFF.